One sample yielded the 18 T cell receptor beta chains listed below, sequenced in a study of blood T cells in healthy people across ages (dated by TCRdb to between 2014 and 2016). Preparation of the library involved 5' RACE. Sequencing used an Illumina HiSeq 2500. A second PCR of about 7 to 12 cycles was run with a J-beta primer mix and a sample-barcoded 5' primer. TCRdb's own reprocessing of the public reads used fastp at Q25 and MiXCR and kept productive beta chains. Identical CDR3 protein sequences are pooled into one entry, listed with their most common genes and DNA. Across this sample there are about 760,000 distinct CDR3 sequences, with around 25% seen only once. More than 7.5% of the sample is held by the ten biggest clonotypes. Separately, the same data were catalogued under a study of T cells of mothers and their children.

Sequencing was carried out using blood. The receptors stem from a boy between 5 and 17 years old in good health.

For the CDR3, the DNA is TGCAGTGCTAGACCAAGACAGCAAGAGACCCAGTACTTC. Translation gives CSARPRQQETQYF. The chain has TRBV20-1 and TRBJ2-5, with a weak D call TRBD1 (5 bases). CDR1 and CDR2 from the germline V gene are DFQATT and SNEGSKA (reference sequence). The CDR3 runs 13 residues. The V end lost 2 bases, the J end lost 2 bases, and 9 bases lay between the germline ends.

V is TRBV5-1 and J is TRBJ2-2, with a tentative D call TRBD2 (6 bases). Per the germline V gene, CDR1 is SGHRS and CDR2 is YFSETQ. Trimming stripped 0 bases from V and 7 bases from J, with 13 bases between. This CDR3 is built from 15 residues. The CDR3 bases are TGCGCCAGCAGCTTGGTCGGGAGCGAGGGCGGGGAGCTGTTTTTT. It specifies CASSLVGSEGGELFF.

The chain combines TRBV6-1 with TRBJ2-1, with 8 bases aligning to TRBD2. V gave up 6 bases and J gave up 0 bases; unmatched junction bases: 7. The germline V gene encodes CDR1 MNHNS and CDR2 SASEGT. The CDR3 runs to 16 residues. The CDR3 spells CASSQTSASSYNEQFF. CDR3 DNA sequence: TGTGCCAGCAGCCAGACTAGCGCAAGCTCCTACAATGAGCAGTTCTTC.

The rearrangement uses TRBV5-1 and TRBJ1-4; perhaps TRBD1 as D (5 bases). In germline, CDR1 is SGHRS, CDR2 YFSETQ. V gave up 8 bases and J gave up 0 bases, with 8 bases separating them. This CDR3 contains 13 residues. CDR3 bases: TGCGCCAGGGGGACGGCAACTAATGAAAAACTGTTTTTT. Protein product: CARGTATNEKLFF.

This clonotype was picked up a small number of times. The chain couples TRBV10-3 to TRBJ2-1; D gene unclear. The CDR3 covers 13 residues. The V end was cut by 0 bases, the J end by 15 bases, with 15 bases between. The germline V gene has CDR1 ENHRY and CDR2 SYGVKD. The CDR3 region has the DNA TGTGCCATCAGTGAGTCCATGGGCCTAACGGGGTTCTTC. It specifies CAISESMGLTGFF.

This clonotype was seen repeatedly, ten times or more. The J gene is TRBJ2-7, the V gene TRBV20-1; 7 bases are a match to TRBD1. The CDR3 is made up of 14 amino acids. Germline CDR1 and CDR2: DFQATT and SNEGSKA (reference sequence). Trimming at V came to 3 bases and at J to 3 bases, leaving 8 bases not matched to a gene. CDR3 residues: CSASGQAAVYEQYF. CDR3 in DNA: TGCAGTGCTAGCGGACAGGCCGCTGTCTACGAGCAGTACTTC.

This rearrangement joins TRBV9 to TRBJ2-1; D remains ambiguous. CDR1 is SGDLS and CDR2 is YYNGEE in the germline V gene. Between the trimmed V and J ends, which lost 4 bases and 5 bases, there was a span of 10 bases. This CDR3 has 13 residues. The CDR3 loop is CASSPHQDNEQFF. The CDR3 region has the DNA TGTGCCAGCAGCCCCCATCAGGACAATGAGCAGTTCTTC.

This clonotype was counted ten times or more. This chain joins TRBV4-3 and TRBJ2-5, with 8 bases matching TRBD2. CDR1 is LGHNA, CDR2 YSLEER, per germline. The trim removed 6 bases at V and 4 bases at J, leaving 7 bases unmatched. CDR3 length equals 14 residues. The CDR3: CASRRTSWGETQYF. CDR3 DNA sequence: TGCGCCAGCAGGAGGACTAGCTGGGGAGAGACCCAGTACTTC.

The sample holds a few counts of this clonotype. The CDR3: CSARNLSREQYF. The CDR3 DNA follows: TGCAGTGCTAGAAACCTCTCACGGGAGCAGTACTTC. The chain has TRBV20-1 and TRBJ2-5; D might be TRBD2 (6 bases). Germline CDR1 and CDR2: DFQATT and SNEGSKA (reference sequence). CDR3 length: 12 amino acids. V was shortened by 2 bases and J by 11 bases, with 15 bases between the two germline ends.

This clonotype has just a few counts. The chain couples TRBV2 to TRBJ1-1; possibly TRBD1 for D (6 bases). Germline loops: CDR1 SNHLY, CDR2 FYNNEI. Trimming took 6 bases from V and 4 from J, leaving 15 bases between them. CDR3 length equals 14 residues. CDR3 nucleotides: TGTGCCAGCAGGGGGGGGGGCTGGGTCACTGAAGCTTTCTTT. Translation: CASRGGGWVTEAFF.

The chain has TRBV11-2 and TRBJ1-2; TRBD1 is a possible D gene (6 bases). The V gene's germline CDR1 is SGHAT and CDR2 FQNNGV. This CDR3 spans 15 amino acids. V was pared by 7 bases and J by 4 bases, with 19 bases between. The CDR3 here is CASNTVRGVAYGYTF. CDR3 sequence (DNA): TGTGCCAGCAACACGGTCAGGGGCGTCGCCTATGGCTACACCTTC.

This clonotype was observed a few times. The V gene is TRBV29-1, the J gene TRBJ2-6; 12 bases align to TRBD1. V was pared by 7 bases and J by 3 bases, with 4 bases of the junction left unmatched. Germline V gives CDR1 SQVTM, CDR2 ANQGSEA. CDR3 length: 15 amino acids. The CDR3 reads CSAGTGGFGANVLTF. Written as DNA, the CDR3 is TGCAGCGCAGGGACAGGGGGCTTTGGGGCCAACGTCCTGACTTTC.

J is TRBJ2-1 and V is TRBV20-1, with D perhaps TRBD2 (6 bases). Near its end, the DNA agrees better with TRBJ2-5, so the J call may be wrong. Germline CDR1 DFQATT, CDR2 SNEGSKA (reference sequence). CDR3 length equals 13 residues. CDR3 amino acids: CSARVAAEETQYF. In DNA, the CDR3 is TGCAGTGCTAGAGTAGCGGCCGAGGAGACCCAGTACTTC.

This chain joins TRBV6-5 and TRBJ2-5, with D possibly called TRBD1 or TRBD2 (5 bases each). Trimming pared 6 bases from V and 4 bases from J, leaving 15 bases between. The CDR3 is 14 amino acids. The germline gives CDR1 MNHEY, CDR2 SVGAGI. CDR3 protein: CASRSRGRGETQYF. The CDR3 DNA sequence: TGTGCCAGCAGGTCGAGGGGTCGGGGAGAGACCCAGTACTTC.

Only one count was recorded for this clonotype. The V gene is TRBV7-9, the J gene TRBJ2-1; D remains ambiguous. The CDR3 has 14 residues. Germline CDR1 and CDR2: SEHNR and FQNEAQ (reference sequence). V lost 7 bases, J lost 8 bases, and 18 bases lay in between. The CDR3 here is CASNQEFLDDEQFF. CDR3 nucleotides: TGTGCCAGCAACCAGGAGTTCCTTGACGATGAGCAGTTCTTC.

This rearrangement joins TRBV9 to TRBJ1-1, with D uncertain. The CDR3 contains 13 residues. Germline V CDR1 and CDR2: SGDLS, YYNGEE. Deletions cut 4 bases from V and 1 base from J, with 8 bases between. CDR3 sequence (DNA): TGTGCCAGCAGCCCAGAGACGAACACTGAAGCTTTCTTT. This translates into CASSPETNTEAFF.

The genes are TRBV4-1 and TRBJ2-5; TRBD2 aligns across 11 bases. Judging by the DNA end, TRBJ2-1 fits better; the J call may be wrong. The CDR3 is 16 amino acids. The germline V gene has CDR1 MGHRA and CDR2 YSYEKL. CDR3 amino acids: CASSQDSLAGGNEQFF. CDR3 in DNA: TGCGCCAGCAGCCAAGATAGCCTAGCGGGGGGCAATGAGCAGTTCTTC.

As for this clonotype: No conserved phenylalanine or tryptophan is present at the end of the CDR3, so a read error is the likely explanation. The gene calls are TRBV29-1 and TRBJ2-5; no clear D gene. The CDR3 is 13 residues long. Germline V gene sequence: CDR1 SQVTM, CDR2 ANQGSEA. Here the CDR3 DNA reads TGCAGTATTAACGACGCTATCCAAGAGACCCAGTACTCC. Translation gives CSINDAIQETQYS.